The rows below give T cell receptor beta chains drawn from one sample of a study of shared clonotypes between healthy human individuals. Data came from immunoSEQ multiplex PCR; TCRdb stores just in-frame clones and leaves some out. The sample records hundreds of thousands of clones, approximately 73% being singletons. Sample: memory CD4+ T cells sorted from blood. The receptors originated from a woman aged 30 to 39 in good health. Both conserved end residues are part of each CDR3.

v_call	j_call	cdr3_aa
TRBV30	TRBJ2-3	CAWSRGLDTQYF
TRBV18	TRBJ2-7	CASSPRTAEVGEQYF
TRBV10-1	TRBJ1-1	CASNGGLENTEAFF
TRBV19	TRBJ1-5	CASSIFGQGGINQPQHF
TRBV10-1	TRBJ2-3	CASSEPGLGTDTQYF
TRBV6-1	TRBJ1-1	CASSDRDRGVRGGTEAFF
TRBV18	TRBJ2-7	CASSQIYGGEQYF
TRBV9	TRBJ2-7	CASSARESYEQYF
TRBV27	TRBJ1-4	CASKEGGGEKLFF
TRBV5-1	TRBJ2-3	CASSLGLAGTSTDTQYF
TRBV2	TRBJ1-6	CASSEARGDPLHF
TRBV6-6	TRBJ1-5	CASSKSNQPQHF
TRBV18	TRBJ2-1	CASSPLGNEQFF